This is a list of T cell receptor beta chains from one sample in a study of CD8 T cells in Susac syndrome. A single record per CDR3 protein comes from TCRdb applying MiXCR to the immunoSEQ multiplex PCR reads. The table lists 250,000 to 300,000 distinct CDR3 sequences, 70% to 90% of them singletons, with about 0.17% in the top ten. The sample consisted of CD8+ T cells from PBMCs. Receptors originate from a human donor with multiple sclerosis. The CDR3 runs from the conserved cysteine through the conserved F or W. The D gene is left open where the match is weak. Size is stated for part of the rows, as once, few or many counts, or as a class when the clone is expanded.

length	V	size	D	J	CDR3	DNA
13	TRBV5-1	-	-	TRBJ1-5	CASSLTGIQPQHF	TGCGCCAGCAGCTTGACAGGAATCCAGCCCCAGCATTTT
11	TRBV29-1	few	-	TRBJ2-1	CSVGAGGEQFF	TGCAGCGTTGGTGCTGGGGGTGAGCAGTTCTTC
14	TRBV27	-	-	TRBJ2-3	CASSWGINTDTQYF	TGTGCCAGCAGTTGGGGCATAAACACAGATACGCAGTATTTT
15	TRBV12-3/TRBV12-4	-	-	TRBJ2-3	CASRVTGSGADTQYF	TGTGCCAGCAGGGTGACAGGCAGCGGGGCAGATACGCAGTATTTT
12	TRBV19	-	-	TRBJ1-1	CASGTWDREAFF	TGTGCCTCCGGGACCTGGGATCGCGAAGCTTTCTTT
15	TRBV19	-	TRBD1	TRBJ2-7	CASSIATGGPYEQYF	TGTGCCAGTAGTATAGCAACAGGGGGGCCCTACGAGCAGTACTTC
15	TRBV13	-	-	TRBJ1-6	CASSSEAGWNSPLHF	TGTGCCAGCAGCTCCGAGGCAGGGTGGAATTCACCCCTCCACTTT
17	TRBV9	-	TRBD2	TRBJ2-1	CASSVVSGGAEYNEQFF	TGTGCCAGCAGCGTGGTCAGCGGGGGGGCCGAATACAATGAGCAGTTCTTC
16	TRBV20-1	-	TRBD1	TRBJ2-7	CSARDFPGQGSYEQYF	TGCAGTGCTAGAGATTTCCCGGGACAGGGGTCCTACGAGCAGTACTTC
16	TRBV5-8	once	TRBD1	TRBJ2-1	CASSEPGQGSRNEQFF	TGTGCCAGCAGCGAGCCGGGACAGGGCTCGCGAAATGAGCAGTTCTTC
8	TRBV20-1	-	-	TRBJ2-1	CSATEQFF	TGCAGTGCCACTGAGCAGTTCTTC
13	TRBV18	-	-	TRBJ2-5	CASSDWGQETQYF	TGTGCCAGCTCGGACTGGGGCCAAGAGACCCAGTACTTC
14	TRBV6-2/TRBV6-3	-	TRBD1	TRBJ2-7	CASSRDRGVGEQYF	TGTGCCAGCTCCAGGGACAGGGGCGTTGGCGAGCAGTACTTC
14	TRBV5-6	-	-	TRBJ2-7	CASSGNWGSYEQYF	TGTGCCAGCAGCGGGAACTGGGGCTCCTACGAGCAGTACTTC
14	TRBV6-2/TRBV6-3	-	-	TRBJ1-1	CASSHPGAGTEAFF	TGTGCCAGCAGTCATCCGGGGGCTGGCACTGAAGCTTTCTTT
15	TRBV9	-	TRBD1	TRBJ2-1	CASSAGTGAGYKQFF	TGTGCCAGCAGCGCCGGGACAGGGGCCGGGTATAAGCAGTTCTTC
16	TRBV7-9	once	-	TRBJ2-1	CASSPPALALGDEQFF	TGTGCCAGCAGCCCCCCCGCGCTGGCTCTCGGGGATGAGCAGTTCTTC
16	TRBV7-8	-	TRBD1	TRBJ2-5	CASSLPGQVEWETQYF	TGTGCCAGCAGCCTTCCGGGACAGGTTGAATGGGAGACCCAGTACTTC
12	TRBV6-5	-	-	TRBJ2-2	CASGRDTGELFF	TGTGCCAGCGGACGAGACACCGGGGAGCTGTTTTTT
15	TRBV20-1	-	-	TRBJ2-3	CSAPRLPPSTDTQYF	TGCAGTGCTCCTAGACTACCACCTAGCACAGATACGCAGTATTTT
15	TRBV2	-	TRBD2	TRBJ2-2	CASTLPGRDTGELFF	TGTGCCAGCACGCTCCCCGGGAGGGACACCGGGGAGCTGTTTTTT
16	TRBV7-8	-	TRBD2	TRBJ2-1	CASSGTSGGPYNEQFF	TGTGCCAGCAGCGGGACTAGCGGGGGACCCTACAATGAGCAGTTCTTC
16	TRBV19	-	-	TRBJ2-7	CASSMVFTVPSYEQYF	TGTGCCAGTAGTATGGTGTTTACAGTCCCTTCCTACGAGCAGTACTTC
13	TRBV19	few	TRBD1	TRBJ2-7	CASSTGTDYEQYF	TGTGCCAGTAGCACAGGGACAGACTACGAGCAGTACTTC
13	TRBV27	-	-	TRBJ2-7	CASSFRESYEQYF	TGTGCCAGCAGTTTTAGGGAGTCCTACGAGCAGTACTTC
16	TRBV9	-	-	TRBJ1-5	CASSVGSGGINQPQHF	TGTGCCAGCAGCGTAGGGTCGGGGGGCATCAATCAGCCCCAGCATTTT
16	TRBV11-2	-	TRBD2	TRBJ2-3	CASRAGLAGATDTQYF	TGTGCCAGCAGGGCAGGACTAGCGGGAGCTACAGATACGCAGTATTTT
14	TRBV27	-	-	TRBJ2-2	CASSFGGGTGELFF	TGTGCCAGCAGTTTCGGGGGAGGCACCGGGGAGCTGTTTTTT
14	TRBV28	-	-	TRBJ2-3	CASSLHPSTDTQYF	TGTGCCAGCAGTTTACATCCTAGCACAGATACGCAGTATTTT
12	TRBV30	once	TRBD1	TRBJ1-2	CAWSVSGGGYTF	TGTGCCTGGAGTGTTTCAGGGGGTGGCTACACCTTC
17	TRBV7-9	-	TRBD1	TRBJ2-7	CASSLVGQGAKNYEQYF	TGTGCCAGCAGCTTAGTGGGACAGGGGGCGAAGAACTACGAGCAGTACTTC
14	TRBV11-1	once	-	TRBJ2-1	CASSAVQGFYEQFF	TGTGCCAGCAGCGCAGTACAGGGTTTCTATGAGCAGTTCTTC
13	TRBV10-2	-	-	TRBJ1-1	CASSESGAHWAFF	TGCGCCAGCAGTGAGTCTGGGGCGCACTGGGCTTTCTTT
19	TRBV28	-	TRBD2	TRBJ2-7	CASSLPLASGALSSYEQYF	TGTGCCAGCAGTTTACCCCTCGCTAGCGGGGCCTTGAGCTCCTACGAGCAGTACTTC
16	TRBV4-3	-	-	TRBJ2-7	CASSQGRGRGAYEQYF	TGCGCCAGCAGCCAAGGCCGGGGCAGGGGCGCCTACGAGCAGTACTTC
16	TRBV6-1	few	TRBD2	TRBJ2-1	CASSPGLAGGYNEQFF	TGTGCCAGCAGCCCCGGACTAGCGGGAGGATATAATGAGCAGTTCTTC
13	TRBV7-9	-	-	TRBJ2-1	CASSPRTSNEQFF	TGTGCCAGCAGCCCCAGGACGTCCAATGAGCAGTTCTTC
12	TRBV2	once	-	TRBJ2-7	CASKALTYEQYF	TGTGCCAGCAAGGCACTTACCTACGAGCAGTACTTC
13	TRBV20-1	-	TRBD1	TRBJ1-2	CSAHQGANYGYTF	TGCAGTGCTCACCAGGGGGCAAACTATGGCTACACCTTC
12	TRBV7-9	-	-	TRBJ2-7	CASSSGLVEQYF	TGTGCCAGCAGCTCAGGGCTCGTCGAGCAGTACTTC
18	TRBV9	-	TRBD1	TRBJ2-7	CASSVGGTGGSRPYEQYF	TGTGCCAGCAGCGTAGGAGGGACAGGGGGCTCTCGCCCCTACGAGCAGTACTTC
14	TRBV27	-	-	TRBJ2-2	CASSPGTITGELFF	TGTGCCAGCAGTCCCGGGACAATTACCGGGGAGCTGTTTTTT
15	TRBV29-1	-	TRBD2	TRBJ2-3	CSALGLAGGTDTQYF	TGCAGCGCCTTGGGACTAGCGGGAGGCACAGATACGCAGTATTTT
16	TRBV10-3	-	TRBD1	TRBJ2-7	CAISEAVTGGGDEQYF	TGTGCCATCAGTGAGGCGGTAACAGGGGGCGGGGACGAGCAGTACTTC
15	TRBV19	-	TRBD2	TRBJ2-1	CASSIGSSGSNEQFF	TGTGCCAGTAGTATTGGGTCTAGCGGGAGCAATGAGCAGTTCTTC
17	TRBV7-2	-	-	TRBJ2-2	CASSPVSHNPNTGELFF	TGTGCCAGCAGCCCCGTGAGTCACAATCCGAACACCGGGGAGCTGTTTTTT
15	TRBV11-2	once	TRBD2	TRBJ2-7	CASSRPREGYYEQYF	TGTGCCAGCAGCCGCCCACGGGAGGGGTACTACGAGCAGTACTTC
15	TRBV9	once	TRBD2	TRBJ2-3	CASSPSSGRGDTQYF	TGTGCCAGCAGCCCCTCTAGCGGGAGGGGAGATACGCAGTATTTT
15	TRBV15	-	-	TRBJ1-3	CATSRWGDDGNTIYF	TGTGCCACCAGCAGATGGGGGGATGATGGAAACACCATATATTTT
14	TRBV9	-	-	TRBJ2-7	CASSDRGAGYEQYF	TGTGCCAGCAGCGATCGGGGCGCGGGTTACGAGCAGTACTTC
16	TRBV6-1	-	TRBD2	TRBJ2-1	CASTVAGGSSYNEQFF	TGTGCCAGCACCGTAGCGGGAGGGAGCTCCTACAATGAGCAGTTCTTC
14	TRBV18	few	TRBD1	TRBJ2-7	CASSGTGDPYEQYF	TGTGCCAGCTCAGGGACAGGGGATCCCTACGAGCAGTACTTC